This T cell receptor beta chain was captured in a study of Graves' ophthalmopathy and Graves' hyperthyroidism. Study summary: Blood was drawn at initial diagnosis, before any treatment. General study findings and limits: Stable hyperthyroidism and ophthalmopathy were told apart by a 13-signature model, which achieved around 90% sensitivity and more than 75% specificity.

The CDR3 covers 14 residues. Unmatched junction bases numbered 4, after V lost 5 bases and J lost 3 bases. The germline V gene has CDR1 MDHEN and CDR2 SYDVKM. Serum thyroxine and TRAb, along with clinical symptoms, thyroid ultrasound and orbital computed tomography, were what diagnosis relied on. The PBMCs had their origin in less than 13 ml of fresh peripheral blood. Transcripts of RNA were the source for amplifying TCR beta CDR3 regions. HTBI primers were used in a first-round RT-PCR, which preceded a second-round multiplex PCR. A single record per CDR3 protein comes from TCRdb applying MiXCR to the multiplex PCR reads. The sample contains 400,000 to 500,000 distinct CDR3 sequences, under 25% of which appear only once. Notes on this clonotype: Its antigen is not known.

This TCR came from a woman aged 18 to 35 with stable Graves' hyperthyroidism. Sequencing input: peripheral blood. The V gene is TRBV28, the J gene TRBJ1-5, with TRBD1 identical over 7 bases. In DNA, the CDR3 is TGTGCCAGCAGTCTTACAGGGGACAATCAGCCCCAGCATTTT. It yields the protein CASSLTGDNQPQHF.